The 3 T cell receptor beta chains presented below share a single source sample, sequenced in a study of low-dose radiotherapy and immunotherapy resistance in tumors. Time point indicated: after trial treatment. Specified treatment: LDRT plus nivolumab, ipilimumab, low-dose cyclophosphamide and aspirin (RACIN trial). TRAV- and TRBV-specific primers were used for first-strand cDNA, which covered alpha and beta chains. The authors amplified TCRs for 20 to 25 PCR cycles with a constant-region primer and a V-primer adapter. MiXCR, applied by TCRdb to the reads, yields one record per CDR3 protein. The sample holds around 60,000 distinct CDR3 sequences; about 23% are singletons and the top ten take approximately 6.4%. The source was PBMCs, collected after low-dose radiotherapy plus immunotherapy. The receptors were sampled from a male donor with prostate cancer.

Ten or more counts support this clonotype. The germline gene is not matched at one end of the junction; a read error may be the cause. The chain recombines TRBV6-8 with TRBJ2-1; 9 nucleotides match TRBD2. Germline V lookup: CDR1 MNHGY, CDR2 SAAAGT. The length of the CDR3 is 12 residues. The CDR3, as DNA: TGTGCCAGCAGTTCAGCGGGAGGACTGGTGTCCTTC. Its translation is CASSSAGGLVSF.

This clonotype was seen at least ten times. V gene TRBV5-1 combines with J gene TRBJ2-7; perhaps TRBD2 as D (6 bases). Trimming took off 4 bases at V and 5 bases at J, with 13 bases between the two ends. Germline CDR1 SGHRS, CDR2 YFSETQ. The CDR3 is 13 amino acids. CDR3 coding DNA: TGCGCCAGCAGCCCCACTAGCAACGACGAGCAGTACTTC. Translating gives CASSPTSNDEQYF.

This clonotype was detected ten times or more. This chain connects TRBV19 to TRBJ1-5; 8 nucleotides line up with TRBD1. V lost 6 bases to trimming and J lost 9 bases; unmatched junction nucleotides: 13. Germline V gives CDR1 LNHDA, CDR2 SQIVND (reference sequence). The CDR3 consists of 15 residues. The DNA for the CDR3 is TGTGCCAGTAGAATCCAGGGGGCGCGGGGTCGGCCCCAGCATTTT. Its translation is CASRIQGARGRPQHF. The full variable domain, in which reference TRBV19 and TRBJ1-5 provide the parts outside the CDR3, is DGGITQSPKYLFRKEGQNVTLSCEQNLNHDAMYWYRQDPGQGLRLIYYSQIVNDFQKGDIAEGYSVSREKKESFPLTVTSAQKNPTAFYLCASRIQGARGRPQHFGDGTRLSIL.